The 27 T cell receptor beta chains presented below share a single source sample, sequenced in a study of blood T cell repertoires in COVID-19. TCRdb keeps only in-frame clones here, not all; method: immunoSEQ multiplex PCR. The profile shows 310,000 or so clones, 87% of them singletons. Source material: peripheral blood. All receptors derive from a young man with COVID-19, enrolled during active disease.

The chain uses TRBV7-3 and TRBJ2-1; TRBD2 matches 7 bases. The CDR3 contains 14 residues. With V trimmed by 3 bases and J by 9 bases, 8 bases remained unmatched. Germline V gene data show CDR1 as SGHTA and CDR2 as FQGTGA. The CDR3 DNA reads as TGTGCCAGCAGCTTTCTCTCCAGGGAGGGTGAGCAGTTCTTC. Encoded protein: CASSFLSREGEQFF.

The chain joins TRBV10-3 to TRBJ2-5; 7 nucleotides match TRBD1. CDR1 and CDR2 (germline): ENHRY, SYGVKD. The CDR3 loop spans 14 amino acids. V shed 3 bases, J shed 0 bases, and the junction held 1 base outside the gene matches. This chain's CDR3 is CAISDGTDQETQYF. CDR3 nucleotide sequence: TGTGCCATCAGTGACGGGACAGACCAAGAGACCCAGTACTTC.

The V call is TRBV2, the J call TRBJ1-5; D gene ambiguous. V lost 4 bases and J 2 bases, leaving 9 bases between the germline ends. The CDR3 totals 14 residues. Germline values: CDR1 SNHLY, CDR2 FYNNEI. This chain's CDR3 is CASSVGRGNQPQHF. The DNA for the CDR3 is TGTGCCAGCAGTGTAGGGAGGGGCAATCAGCCCCAGCATTTT.

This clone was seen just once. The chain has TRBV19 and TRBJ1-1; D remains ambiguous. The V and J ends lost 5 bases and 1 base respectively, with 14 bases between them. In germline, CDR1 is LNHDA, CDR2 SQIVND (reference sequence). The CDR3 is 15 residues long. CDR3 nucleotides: TGTGCCAGTAGTGCCCGTGGGCAGGCGAACACTGAAGCTTTCTTT. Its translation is CASSARGQANTEAFF.

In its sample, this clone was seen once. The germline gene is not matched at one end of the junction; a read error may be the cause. CDR3 sequence (DNA): TGTGCCAGCAGCCTAGATAGGGGCTACGAGCAGTACTTC. Translated, it gives CASSLDRGYEQYF. The chain recombines TRBV11-3 with TRBJ2-7; D possibly corresponds to TRBD1 (5 bases). There are 13 residues in the CDR3. Germline values: CDR1 SGHNT, CDR2 YENEEA.

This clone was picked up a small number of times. CDR3: CASSVTGASIYEQYF. The CDR3 bases are TGTGCCAGCAGCGTAACAGGGGCGTCCATTTACGAGCAGTACTTC. This rearrangement joins TRBV9 to TRBJ2-7; 7 bases align to TRBD1. The CDR3 spans 15 residues. Germline V gives CDR1 SGDLS, CDR2 YYNGEE. V lost 1 base to trimming and J lost 4 bases; unmatched junction nucleotides: 8. Full variable domain (rest looked up from reference TRBV9 and TRBJ2-7): DSGVTQTPKHLITATGQRVTLRCSPRSGDLSVYWYQQSLDQGLQFLIQYYNGEERAKGNILERFSAQQFPDLHSELNLSSLELGDSALYFCASSVTGASIYEQYFGPGTRLTVT.

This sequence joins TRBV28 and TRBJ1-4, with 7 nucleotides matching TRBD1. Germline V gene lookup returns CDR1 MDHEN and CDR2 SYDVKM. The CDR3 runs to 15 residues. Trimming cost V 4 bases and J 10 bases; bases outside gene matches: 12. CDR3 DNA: TGTGCCAGCAGTTCCAGGGACAGCGGGGGTGGAAAACTGTTTTTT. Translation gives CASSSRDSGGGKLFF.

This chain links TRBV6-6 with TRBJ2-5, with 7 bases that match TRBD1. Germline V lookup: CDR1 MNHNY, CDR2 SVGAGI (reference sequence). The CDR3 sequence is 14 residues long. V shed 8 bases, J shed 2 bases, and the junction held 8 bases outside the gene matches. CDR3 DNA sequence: TGTGCCAGCCGAAGACAGGGTACTCAAGAGACCCAGTACTTC. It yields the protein CASRRQGTQETQYF.

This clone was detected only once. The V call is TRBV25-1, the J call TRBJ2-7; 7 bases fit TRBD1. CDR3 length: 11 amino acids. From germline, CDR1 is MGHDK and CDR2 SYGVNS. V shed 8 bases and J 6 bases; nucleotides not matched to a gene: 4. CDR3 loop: CASRTGSEQYF. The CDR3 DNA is TGTGCCAGCCGGACAGGAAGCGAGCAGTACTTC.

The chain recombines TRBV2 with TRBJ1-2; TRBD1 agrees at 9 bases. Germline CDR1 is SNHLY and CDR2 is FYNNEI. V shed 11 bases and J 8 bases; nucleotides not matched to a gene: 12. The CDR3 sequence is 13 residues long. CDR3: CAGRTGAFRGYTF. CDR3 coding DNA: TGTGCCGGAAGGACAGGGGCTTTCCGGGGCTACACCTTC. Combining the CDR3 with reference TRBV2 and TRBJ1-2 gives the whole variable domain EPEVTQTPSHQVTQMGQEVILRCVPISNHLYFYWYRQILGQKVEFLVSFYNNEISEKSEIFDDQFSVERPDGSNFTLKIRSTKLEDSAMYFCAGRTGAFRGYTFGSGTRLTVV.

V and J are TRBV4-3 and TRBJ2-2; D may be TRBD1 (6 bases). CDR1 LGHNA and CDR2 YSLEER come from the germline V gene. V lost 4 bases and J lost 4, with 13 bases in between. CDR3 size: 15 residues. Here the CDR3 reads CASSPRTAPTGELFF. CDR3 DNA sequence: TGCGCCAGCAGCCCCCGGACAGCTCCCACCGGGGAGCTGTTTTTT.

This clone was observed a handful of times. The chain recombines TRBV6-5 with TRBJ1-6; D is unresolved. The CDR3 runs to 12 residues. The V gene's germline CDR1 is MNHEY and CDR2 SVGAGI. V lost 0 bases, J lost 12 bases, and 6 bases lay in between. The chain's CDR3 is CASSYSSRPLHF. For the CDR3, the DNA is TGTGCCAGCAGTTACTCGAGTCGACCCCTCCACTTT.

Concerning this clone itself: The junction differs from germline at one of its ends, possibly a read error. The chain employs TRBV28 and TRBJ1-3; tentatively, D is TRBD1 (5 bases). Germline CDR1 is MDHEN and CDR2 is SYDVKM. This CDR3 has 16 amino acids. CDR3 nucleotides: TGTGCCAGCTCGGGAGGGGTCCCCGGCTCTGGAAACATCATATATTTT. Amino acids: CASSGGVPGSGNIIYF. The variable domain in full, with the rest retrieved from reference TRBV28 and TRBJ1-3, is DVKVTQSSRYLVKRTGEKVFLECVQDMDHENMFWYRQDPGLGLRLIYFSYDVKMKEKGDIPEGYSVSREKKERFSLILESASTNQTSMYLCASSGGVPGSGNIIYFGEGSWLTVV.

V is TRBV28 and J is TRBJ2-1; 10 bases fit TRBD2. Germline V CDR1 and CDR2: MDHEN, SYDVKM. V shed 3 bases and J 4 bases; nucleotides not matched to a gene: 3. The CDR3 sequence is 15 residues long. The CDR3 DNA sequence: TGTGCCAGCAGTTTCCGGACTAGCGGTTACAATGAGCAGTTCTTC. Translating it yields CASSFRTSGYNEQFF.

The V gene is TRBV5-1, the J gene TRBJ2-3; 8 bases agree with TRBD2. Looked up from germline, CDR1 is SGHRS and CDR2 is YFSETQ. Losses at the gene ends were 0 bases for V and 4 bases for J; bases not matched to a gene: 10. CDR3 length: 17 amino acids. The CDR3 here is CASSLESGGSIPDTQYF. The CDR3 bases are TGCGCCAGCAGCTTGGAAAGCGGGGGTTCAATTCCAGATACGCAGTATTTT.

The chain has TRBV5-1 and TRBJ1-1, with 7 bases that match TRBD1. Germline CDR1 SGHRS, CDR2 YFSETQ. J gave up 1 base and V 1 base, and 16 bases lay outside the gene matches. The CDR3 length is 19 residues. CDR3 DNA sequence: TGCGCCAGCAGCTTGTTCACAGGGGCCCCCTTGGCCGCGAACACTGAAGCTTTCTTT. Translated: CASSLFTGAPLAANTEAFF.

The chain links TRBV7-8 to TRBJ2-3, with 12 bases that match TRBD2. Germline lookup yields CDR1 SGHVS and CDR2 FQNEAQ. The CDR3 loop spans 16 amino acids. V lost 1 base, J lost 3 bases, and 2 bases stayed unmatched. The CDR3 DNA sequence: TGTGCCAGCAGCTTAGAAGGACTAGCGGGAACAGATACGCAGTATTTT. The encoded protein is CASSLEGLAGTDTQYF.

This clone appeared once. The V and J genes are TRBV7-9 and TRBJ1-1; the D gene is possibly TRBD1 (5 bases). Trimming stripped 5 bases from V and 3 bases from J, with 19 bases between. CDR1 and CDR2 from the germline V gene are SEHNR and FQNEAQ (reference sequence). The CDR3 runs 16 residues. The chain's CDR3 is CASSPTLGRGDTEAFF. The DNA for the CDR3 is TGTGCCAGCAGCCCAACCCTGGGGAGGGGTGACACTGAAGCTTTCTTT.

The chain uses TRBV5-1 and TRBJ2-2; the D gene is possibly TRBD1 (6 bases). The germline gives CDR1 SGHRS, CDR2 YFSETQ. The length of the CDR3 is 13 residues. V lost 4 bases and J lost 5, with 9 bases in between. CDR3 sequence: CASSPGQTGELFF. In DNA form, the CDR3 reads TGCGCCAGCAGCCCCGGACAGACCGGGGAGCTGTTTTTT.

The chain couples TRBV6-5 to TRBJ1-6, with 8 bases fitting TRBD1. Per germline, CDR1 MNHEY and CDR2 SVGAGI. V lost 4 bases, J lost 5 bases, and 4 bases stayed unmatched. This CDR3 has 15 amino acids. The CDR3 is CASSLQGGDNSPLHF. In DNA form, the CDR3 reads TGTGCCAGCAGTTTACAGGGGGGAGATAATTCACCCCTCCACTTT.

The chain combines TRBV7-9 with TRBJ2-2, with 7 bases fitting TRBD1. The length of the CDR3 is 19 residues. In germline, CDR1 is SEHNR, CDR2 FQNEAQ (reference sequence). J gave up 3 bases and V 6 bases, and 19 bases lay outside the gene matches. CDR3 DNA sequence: TGTGCCAGCAGTTTTAAGACAGGGCTCTCTCCTTCGCACACCGGGGAGCTGTTTTTT. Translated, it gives CASSFKTGLSPSHTGELFF.

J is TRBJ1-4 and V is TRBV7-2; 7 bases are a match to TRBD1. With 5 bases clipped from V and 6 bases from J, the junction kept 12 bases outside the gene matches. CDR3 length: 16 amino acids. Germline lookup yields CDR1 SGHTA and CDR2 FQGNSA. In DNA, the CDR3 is TGTGCCAGCAGCCTGATACCGGGACAGCATCATGAAAAACTGTTTTTT. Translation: CASSLIPGQHHEKLFF.

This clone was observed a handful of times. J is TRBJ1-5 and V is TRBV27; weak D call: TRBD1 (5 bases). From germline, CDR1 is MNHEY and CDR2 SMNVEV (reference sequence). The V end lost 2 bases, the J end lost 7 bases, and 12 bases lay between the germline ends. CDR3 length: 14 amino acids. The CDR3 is CASSLKGMYQPQHF. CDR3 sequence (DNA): TGTGCCAGCAGTTTAAAGGGGATGTACCAGCCCCAGCATTTT.

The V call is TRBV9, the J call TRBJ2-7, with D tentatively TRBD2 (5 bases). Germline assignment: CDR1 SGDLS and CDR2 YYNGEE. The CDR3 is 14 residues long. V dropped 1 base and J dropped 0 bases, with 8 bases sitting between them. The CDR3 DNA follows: TGTGCCAGCAGCGTAAGCGGTCTCTCCTACGAGCAGTACTTC. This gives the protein CASSVSGLSYEQYF.

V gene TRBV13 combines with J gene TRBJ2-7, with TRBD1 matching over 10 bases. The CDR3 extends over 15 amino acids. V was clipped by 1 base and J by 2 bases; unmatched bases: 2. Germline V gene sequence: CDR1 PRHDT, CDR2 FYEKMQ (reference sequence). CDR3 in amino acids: CASSLAGQGAYEQYF. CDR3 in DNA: TGTGCCAGCAGCTTAGCCGGACAGGGGGCCTACGAGCAGTACTTC.

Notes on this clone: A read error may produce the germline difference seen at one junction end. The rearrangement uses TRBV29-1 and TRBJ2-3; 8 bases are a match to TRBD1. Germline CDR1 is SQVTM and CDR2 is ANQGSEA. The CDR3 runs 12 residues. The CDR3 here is CSVEDPGQALCF. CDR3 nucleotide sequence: TGCAGCGTTGAAGATCCGGGACAGGCGTTATGTTTT.

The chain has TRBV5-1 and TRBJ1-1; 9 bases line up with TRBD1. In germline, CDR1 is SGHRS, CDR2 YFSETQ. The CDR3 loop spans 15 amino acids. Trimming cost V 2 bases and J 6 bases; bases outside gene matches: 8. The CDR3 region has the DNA TGCGCCAGCAGCTTCCTTTTAGACAGGGGGTCTGAAGCTTTCTTT. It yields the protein CASSFLLDRGSEAFF. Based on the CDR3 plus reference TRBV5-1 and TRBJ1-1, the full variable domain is KAGVTQTPRYLIKTRGQQVTLSCSPISGHRSVSWYQQTPGQGLQFLFEYFSETQRNKGNFPGRFSGRQFSNSRSEMNVSTLELGDSALYLCASSFLLDRGSEAFFGQGTRLTVV.